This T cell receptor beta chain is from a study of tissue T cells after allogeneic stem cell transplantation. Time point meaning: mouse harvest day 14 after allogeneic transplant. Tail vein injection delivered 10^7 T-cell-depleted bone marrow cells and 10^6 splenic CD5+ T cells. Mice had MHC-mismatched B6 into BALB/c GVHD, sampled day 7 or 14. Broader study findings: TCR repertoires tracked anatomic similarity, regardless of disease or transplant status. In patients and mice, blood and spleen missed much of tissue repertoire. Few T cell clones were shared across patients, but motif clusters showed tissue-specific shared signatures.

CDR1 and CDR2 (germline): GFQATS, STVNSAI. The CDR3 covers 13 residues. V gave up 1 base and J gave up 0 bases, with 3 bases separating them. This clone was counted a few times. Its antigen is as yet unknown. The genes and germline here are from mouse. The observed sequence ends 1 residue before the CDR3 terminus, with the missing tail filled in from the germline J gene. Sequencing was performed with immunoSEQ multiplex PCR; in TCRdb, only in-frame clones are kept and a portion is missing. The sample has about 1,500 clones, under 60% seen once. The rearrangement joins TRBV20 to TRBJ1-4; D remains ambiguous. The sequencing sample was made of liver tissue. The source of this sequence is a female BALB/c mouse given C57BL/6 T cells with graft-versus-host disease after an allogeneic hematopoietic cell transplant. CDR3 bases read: TGTGGTGCTAGGGGGATTTCCAACGAAAGATTATTT. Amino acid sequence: CGARGISNERLF. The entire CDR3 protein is CGARGISNERLFF.